What follows are 22 T cell receptor beta chains derived from one specimen sequenced in a study of T cells in localized non-small cell lung cancer. Only in-frame clones appear in the TCRdb table, and some are missing; sequencing was by immunoSEQ multiplex PCR. The data show 86,000 or so clones, 70% to 90% seen once. The input for sequencing was peripheral blood, taken before any cancer treatment. The receptor source for this set is a man aged 35 to 69 with stage I lung adenocarcinoma.

V gene TRBV5-4 combines with J gene TRBJ1-5; tentatively, D is TRBD1 (5 bases). The CDR3 extends over 15 amino acids. The germline V gene has CDR1 SGHNT and CDR2 YYREEE (reference sequence). V gave up 2 bases and J gave up 2 bases, with 11 bases separating them. CDR3 coding DNA: TGTGCCAGCAGCTTATCAGGGTTGGGCAATCAGCCCCAGCATTTT. Its translation: CASSLSGLGNQPQHF.

The chain links TRBV7-8 to TRBJ1-5; TRBD1 agrees at 7 bases. From germline, CDR1 is SGHVS and CDR2 FQNEAQ. The CDR3 consists of 16 residues. V shed 1 base, J shed 4 bases, and the junction held 7 bases outside the gene matches. The CDR3 DNA reads TGTGCCAGCAGCTTAGTCGACAGGGCTGGTAATCAGCCCCAGCATTTT. Translating gives CASSLVDRAGNQPQHF.

V gene TRBV2 combines with J gene TRBJ1-1; TRBD1 agrees at 7 bases. V lost 4 bases, J lost 9 bases, and 8 bases stayed unmatched. There are 13 residues in the CDR3. In germline, CDR1 is SNHLY, CDR2 FYNNEI. This chain's CDR3 is CASSGETGVQAFF. DNA for the CDR3: TGTGCCAGCAGTGGAGAAACAGGGGTACAAGCTTTCTTT.

This clone has only one observation. The V gene is TRBV10-3, the J gene TRBJ2-3, with TRBD1 as a possible D gene (5 bases). Germline V gives CDR1 ENHRY, CDR2 SYGVKD. Trimming shortened V by 3 bases and J by 2 bases, and 6 bases separated the two germline ends. The CDR3 consists of 13 residues. The CDR3 reads CAISEGVTDTQYF. In nucleotides, the CDR3 is TGTGCCATCAGTGAAGGGGTCACAGATACGCAGTATTTT.

The rearrangement joins TRBV4-1 to TRBJ2-3; D is perhaps TRBD2 (5 bases). CDR1 and CDR2 from the germline V gene are MGHRA and YSYEKL. This CDR3 contains 15 residues. Trimming pared 0 bases from V and 7 bases from J, leaving 14 bases between. Written as DNA, the CDR3 is TGCGCCAGCAGCCAAGAAGGAGGCAGGTGGAATACGCAGTATTTT. Protein: CASSQEGGRWNTQYF.

The genes are TRBV7-9 and TRBJ2-7; D remains ambiguous. The length of the CDR3 is 11 residues. V was pared by 2 bases and J by 6 bases, with 5 bases between. CDR1 and CDR2 from the germline V gene are SEHNR and FQNEAQ (reference sequence). CDR3 sequence: CASSLKGEQYF. CDR3 nucleotide sequence: TGTGCCAGCAGCTTAAAGGGCGAGCAGTACTTC.

This chain uses TRBV7-8 with TRBJ2-7, with D perhaps TRBD2 (5 bases). Germline CDR1 is SGHVS and CDR2 is FQNEAQ. V was shortened by 5 bases and J by 5 bases, with 13 bases between the two germline ends. The length of the CDR3 is 13 residues. DNA of the CDR3: TGTGCCAGCAGCCCCCCGTCGCGGGACGAGCAGTACTTC. The encoded protein is CASSPPSRDEQYF.

This clone came up a few times. This rearrangement joins TRBV25-1 to TRBJ2-2, with D perhaps TRBD1 (6 bases). Trimming stripped 4 bases from V and 7 bases from J, with 10 bases between. The CDR3 contains 13 residues. Per the germline V gene, CDR1 is MGHDK and CDR2 is SYGVNS. The CDR3 nucleotides are TGTGCCAGCAGTGTAACAGGGCTCGGGGAGCTGTTTTTT. Translated, it gives CASSVTGLGELFF.

The rearrangement joins TRBV7-8 to TRBJ2-3, with unresolved D. This CDR3 is 15 amino acids long. The germline gives CDR1 SGHVS, CDR2 FQNEAQ. V gave up 5 bases and J gave up 0 bases, with 12 bases separating them. CDR3 sequence reads: CASSPRATSTDTQYF. In DNA form, the CDR3 reads TGTGCCAGCAGCCCTAGGGCCACTAGCACAGATACGCAGTATTTT. The full variable domain, with the rest looked up from reference TRBV7-8 and TRBJ2-3, is GAGVSQSPRYKVAKRGQDVALRCDPISGHVSLFWYQQALGQGPEFLTYFQNEAQLDKSGLPSDRFFAERPEGSVSTLKIQRTQQEDSAVYLCASSPRATSTDTQYFGPGTRLTVL.

This clone came up a few times. The chain links TRBV27 to TRBJ1-6, with D unresolved. Germline CDR1 MNHEY, CDR2 SMNVEV (reference sequence). The CDR3 length is 12 residues. Trimming stripped 3 bases from V and 8 bases from J, with 5 bases between. CDR3 sequence reads: CASSLADSPLHF. The CDR3 DNA follows: TGTGCCAGCAGTTTGGCCGATTCACCCCTCCACTTT.

The V call is TRBV18, the J call TRBJ2-6; possibly TRBD1 for D (6 bases). This CDR3 region has 16 residues. Germline CDR1 KGHSH, CDR2 LQKENI. The germline V and J ends were trimmed by 0 bases and 0 bases, with 6 bases remaining between them. This chain's CDR3 is CASSPPGGSGANVLTF. In DNA, the CDR3 is TGTGCCAGCTCACCACCAGGGGGCTCTGGGGCCAACGTCCTGACTTTC.

J is TRBJ1-2 and V is TRBV7-8; D is unresolved. V was clipped by 2 bases and J by 5 bases, with 24 bases between them. The germline V gene has CDR1 SGHVS and CDR2 FQNEAQ. CDR3 length: 18 residues. For the CDR3, the DNA is TGTGCCAGCAGCTTATCGGGTTTGGTGCGGCAGATTGAGTATGGCTACACCTTC. Translated: CASSLSGLVRQIEYGYTF.

The CDR3, as DNA: TGTGCCAGCAGCGTAGCTGACGCGGGCTGGTACGAGCAGTACTTC. Protein product: CASSVADAGWYEQYF. This rearrangement joins TRBV9 to TRBJ2-7, with a tentative D call TRBD2 (5 bases). This CDR3 is 15 amino acids long. Germline CDR1 is SGDLS and CDR2 is YYNGEE. Trimming removed 0 bases at V and 4 bases at J, with 14 bases between. Supplemented by reference TRBV9 and TRBJ2-7, the full variable domain reads DSGVTQTPKHLITATGQRVTLRCSPRSGDLSVYWYQQSLDQGLQFLIQYYNGEERAKGNILERFSAQQFPDLHSELNLSSLELGDSALYFCASSVADAGWYEQYFGPGTRLTVT.

This clone appeared a single time. This chain uses TRBV6-5 with TRBJ1-5; no reliable D call. The V end was cut by 4 bases, the J end by 7 bases, with 8 bases between. The CDR3 has 12 amino acids. CDR1 is MNHEY and CDR2 is SVGAGI in the germline V gene. The CDR3 DNA reads as TGTGCCAGCAGTTCTTGGAGCCAGCCCCAGCATTTT. As protein: CASSSWSQPQHF.

The chain uses TRBV28 and TRBJ1-1, with D uncertain. CDR1 and CDR2 from the germline V gene are MDHEN and SYDVKM. The V end was cut by 6 bases, the J end by 1 base, with 6 bases between. This CDR3 comprises 12 residues. Here the CDR3 DNA reads TGTGCCAGCAGGGAGAGGAACACTGAAGCTTTCTTT. Translation gives CASRERNTEAFF.

The V gene is TRBV6-1, the J gene TRBJ1-5; D may be TRBD1 (5 bases). V was trimmed by 4 bases and J by 10 bases, leaving 23 bases between them. The germline V gene has CDR1 MNHNS and CDR2 SASEGT. The CDR3 runs 16 residues. The CDR3 region is CASSGGLRSLLLPQHF. CDR3 nucleotides: TGTGCCAGCAGTGGGGGACTGCGTTCCCTCCTACTTCCCCAGCATTTT.

The rearrangement uses TRBV5-6 and TRBJ2-7; a possible D gene is TRBD2 (6 bases). Germline-derived CDR1 and CDR2 are SGHDT and YYEEEE. V was cut by 3 bases and J by 2 bases, with 18 bases left in between. The CDR3 extends over 16 amino acids. CDR3 nucleotides: TGTGCCAGCAGCTATTCGGGAGTATGGGCAACCTACGAGCAGTACTTC. Its protein is CASSYSGVWATYEQYF.

The V gene is TRBV11-3, the J gene TRBJ2-7; no clear D gene. Trimming took 1 base from V and 4 from J, leaving 8 bases between them. The germline gives CDR1 SGHNT, CDR2 YENEEA. The CDR3 sequence is 13 residues long. The CDR3 DNA follows: TGTGCCAGCAGCTTAGCCATGGGGTACGAGCAGTACTTC. It yields the protein CASSLAMGYEQYF.

V and J are TRBV5-4 and TRBJ2-7; 11 nucleotides align to TRBD1. V shed 2 bases, J shed 7 bases, and the junction held 5 bases outside the gene matches. The CDR3 sequence is 14 residues long. Per the germline V gene, CDR1 is SGHNT and CDR2 is YYREEE (reference sequence). The CDR3 sequence is CASSLGQGAEEQYF. The DNA for the CDR3 is TGTGCCAGCAGCTTAGGACAGGGGGCGGAGGAGCAGTACTTC.

The chain has TRBV10-3 and TRBJ2-2; the D call may be TRBD1 or TRBD2 (6 bases each). There are 13 residues in the CDR3. Trimming pared 4 bases from V and 5 bases from J, leaving 8 bases between. The germline CDR1 and CDR2 sequences are ENHRY and SYGVKD. CDR3 protein: CAISVGGTGELFF. The CDR3 nucleotides read TGTGCCATCAGTGTAGGGGGGACCGGGGAGCTGTTTTTT.

The CDR3 DNA follows: TGTGCCTGCAGCCAGGGGTCGATCGATGGCTACACCTTC. Its translation is CACSQGSIDGYTF. This chain uses TRBV10-3 with TRBJ1-2; D possibly corresponds to TRBD1 (6 bases). Trimming stripped 11 bases from V and 6 bases from J, with 19 bases between. Germline CDR1 is ENHRY and CDR2 is SYGVKD. CDR3 length: 13 amino acids.

This rearrangement joins TRBV14 to TRBJ2-3, with D possibly being TRBD2 (6 bases). With 1 base removed from V and 7 bases from J, the gap between germline ends came to 12 bases. The CDR3 contains 14 residues. CDR1 is SGHDN, CDR2 FVKESK, per germline. CDR3 coding DNA: TGTGCCAGCAGCCAAGTGGGGGGAGTAAATACGCAGTATTTT. Translated: CASSQVGGVNTQYF.